A single sample gave rise to the 15 T cell receptor beta chains below, sequenced in a study of blood T cell repertoires in COVID-19. TCRdb's table, derived via immunoSEQ multiplex PCR, lists solely in-frame clones and lacks some. The sample has roughly 200,000 clones, 84% seen once. The sequenced material came from peripheral blood. These receptor sequences come from a woman in her seventies with active or convalescent COVID-19.

The rearrangement uses TRBV30 and TRBJ1-5; 7 nucleotides line up with TRBD1. Germline values: CDR1 GTSNPN, CDR2 SVGIG (reference sequence). The trim removed 6 bases at V and 7 bases at J, leaving 9 bases unmatched. The CDR3 runs to 13 residues. CDR3 DNA sequence: TGTGCCTGTACGACAGGGTTAACCCAGCCCCAGCATTTT. It yields the protein CACTTGLTQPQHF.

The chain couples TRBV11-2 to TRBJ2-7; 8 bases are a match to TRBD2. Germline trimming cut 8 bases from V and 2 bases from J; bases unmatched to any gene: 11. The CDR3 length is 15 residues. Germline V gene data show CDR1 as SGHAT and CDR2 as FQNNGV. The CDR3 DNA sequence: TGTGCCAGCCGGGCCCTTAGCGGGGCCCCCTACGAGCAGTACTTC. Translation: CASRALSGAPYEQYF.

The genes are TRBV5-4 and TRBJ2-1, with 11 bases identical to TRBD1. CDR3 length: 16 residues. Trimming at V came to 1 base and at J to 6 bases, leaving 6 bases not matched to a gene. Germline V gene sequence: CDR1 SGHNT, CDR2 YYREEE (reference sequence). The CDR3 DNA is TGTGCCAGCAGCTTGAAGCTCGGGACAGGGGGCAATGAGCAGTTCTTC. Protein: CASSLKLGTGGNEQFF. The whole variable domain, filled in from reference TRBV5-4 and TRBJ2-1, reads ETGVTQSPTHLIKTRGQQVTLRCSSQSGHNTVSWYQQALGQGPQFIFQYYREEENGRGNFPPRFSGLQFPNYSSELNVNALELDDSALYLCASSLKLGTGGNEQFFGPGTRLTVL.

The V gene is TRBV6-8, the J gene TRBJ2-6, with 8 bases aligning to TRBD2. With 6 bases clipped from V and 5 bases from J, the junction kept 21 bases outside the gene matches. The CDR3 has 20 amino acids. The germline V gene has CDR1 MNHGY and CDR2 SAAAGT. Here the CDR3 DNA reads TGTGCCAGCAGCCGCAAAGGCCAAGCGGGGGCGCGTTTTCGGGCCAACGTCCTGACTTTC. Its protein is CASSRKGQAGARFRANVLTF.

CDR3 sequence reads: CASRLANGRGGRGRIDTGELFF. Here the CDR3 DNA reads TGTGCAAGTCGCTTAGCGAATGGCCGGGGGGGTCGTGGGAGAATTGACACCGGGGAGCTGTTTTTT. This chain joins TRBV12-2 and TRBJ2-2; no DNA check was done on the table's D call, TRBD2. TRBV12-2 constitutes a pseudogene. The CDR3 runs 22 residues.

The V and J genes are TRBV7-3 and TRBJ2-6; the match to TRBD1 covers 7 bases. Germline CDR1 is SGHTA and CDR2 is FQGTGA. The J segment lost 0 bases and the V segment lost 5 bases, leaving 10 bases of the junction unmatched. There are 18 residues in the CDR3. CDR3 protein: CASSKRTGQSSGANVLTF. The CDR3 nucleotides are TGTGCCAGCAGCAAAAGGACAGGCCAAAGCTCTGGGGCCAACGTCCTGACTTTC.

J is TRBJ1-5 and V is TRBV2; 8 bases agree with TRBD1. Germline CDR1 and CDR2: SNHLY and FYNNEI. This CDR3 is built from 13 residues. With V trimmed by 5 bases and J by 6 bases, 3 bases remained unmatched. The DNA of the CDR3 is TGTGCCAGCAGTACCAGGGGGCTTCAGCCCCAGCATTTT. This codes for CASSTRGLQPQHF.

The table lists this clone with a count of one. This rearrangement joins TRBV12-5 to TRBJ2-4, with 11 bases aligning to TRBD1. Losses at the gene ends were 4 bases for V and 8 bases for J; bases not matched to a gene: 4. Germline V lookup: CDR1 LGHNT, CDR2 FRNRAP. This CDR3 contains 14 residues. Here the CDR3 reads CASGSWDRGDIQYF. The CDR3 DNA reads as TGTGCTAGTGGTTCATGGGACAGGGGGGACATTCAGTACTTC.

The J gene is TRBJ2-1, the V gene TRBV19; 9 nucleotides align to TRBD1. The CDR3 length is 14 residues. Germline-derived CDR1 and CDR2 are LNHDA and SQIVND (reference sequence). V gave up 5 bases and J gave up 9 bases; unmatched junction bases: 8. The DNA of the CDR3 is TGTGCCAGTAGTCCCAGGGGACAGGGCACTGAGCAGTTCTTC. Amino acid sequence: CASSPRGQGTEQFF. Combining the CDR3 with reference TRBV19 and TRBJ2-1 gives the whole variable domain DGGITQSPKYLFRKEGQNVTLSCEQNLNHDAMYWYRQDPGQGLRLIYYSQIVNDFQKGDIAEGYSVSREKKESFPLTVTSAQKNPTAFYLCASSPRGQGTEQFFGPGTRLTVL.

This chain uses TRBV5-4 with TRBJ2-3; TRBD2 aligns across 7 bases. The junction had 9 bases not matched to a gene; V was cut back by 8 bases and J by 0 bases. The germline CDR1 and CDR2 sequences are SGHNT and YYREEE (reference sequence). The CDR3 is made up of 15 amino acids. This CDR3 reads CASPGPGLSTDTQYF. The CDR3 region has the DNA TGTGCCAGTCCTGGCCCGGGACTAAGCACAGATACGCAGTATTTT.

This chain uses TRBV30 with TRBJ1-5; unclear D gene. CDR3 length equals 14 residues. Germline-derived CDR1 and CDR2 are GTSNPN and SVGIG (reference sequence). Trimming removed 0 bases from V and 0 bases from J, with 6 bases in between. CDR3 loop: CAWSVGLSNQPQHF. CDR3 DNA sequence: TGTGCCTGGAGTGTTGGACTTAGCAATCAGCCCCAGCATTTT.

The genes are TRBV6-1 and TRBJ2-7, with 8 bases matching TRBD2. Germline trimming cut 3 bases from V and 0 bases from J; bases unmatched to any gene: 1. The CDR3 is 14 amino acids. Germline CDR1 MNHNS, CDR2 SASEGT. CDR3 DNA sequence: TGTGCCAGCAGTGACAGCGGGAGCTCCTACGAGCAGTACTTC. It is translated as CASSDSGSSYEQYF.

The V gene is TRBV6-1, the J gene TRBJ1-2; unclear D gene. The CDR3 consists of 15 residues. Trimming removed 0 bases at V and 4 bases at J, with 12 bases between. In germline, CDR1 is MNHNS, CDR2 SASEGT. This CDR3 is CASSEAYQNVYGYTF. CDR3 bases: TGTGCCAGCAGTGAAGCGTACCAGAACGTCTATGGCTACACCTTC.

The CDR3 is CASSARGLAGNTGELFF. The DNA of the CDR3 is TGTGCCAGCAGCGCGAGGGGACTAGCGGGGAACACCGGGGAGCTGTTTTTT. This chain links TRBV7-9 with TRBJ2-2; 12 positions agree with TRBD2. With V trimmed by 5 bases and J by 1 base, 5 bases remained unmatched. CDR1 is SEHNR, CDR2 FQNEAQ, per germline (reference sequence). This CDR3 is built from 17 residues. The full variable domain, in which reference TRBV7-9 and TRBJ2-2 provide the parts outside the CDR3, is DTGVSQNPRHKITKRGQNVTFRCDPISEHNRLYWYRQTLGQGPEFLTYFQNEAQLEKSRLLSDRFSAERPKGSFSTLEIQRTEQGDSAMYLCASSARGLAGNTGELFFGEGSRLTVL.

This chain joins TRBV5-1 and TRBJ1-2; 7 positions match TRBD1. Germline CDR1 reads SGHRS; CDR2 reads YFSETQ. Germline trimming cut 2 bases from V and 8 bases from J; bases unmatched to any gene: 6. This CDR3 spans 13 amino acids. CDR3 in amino acids: CASSFEGARGYTF. CDR3 DNA: TGCGCCAGCAGCTTCGAGGGGGCCCGCGGCTACACCTTC.